The sequence of this T cell receptor (beta chain) was determined in a study of Graves' ophthalmopathy and Graves' hyperthyroidism listed by TCRdb under 2018. Regarding the research as a whole: Peripheral blood was collected at initial diagnosis, prior to any treatment. An independent validation cohort comprised roughly 20 hyperthyroidism patients and over 15 patients who later progressed from hyperthyroidism to ophthalmopathy. Once sampling was done, hyperthyroidism patients were given methimazole at a starting dose of 30 mg daily, while ophthalmopathy patients were given high-dose intravenous methylprednisolone. In total, over 130 blood samples were TCR-sequenced: 43 ophthalmopathy, about 75 hyperthyroidism and roughly 17 hyperthyroidism-to-ophthalmopathy patients. To explore V-J signatures that distinguish ophthalmopathy from hyperthyroidism, a discovery set of roughly 98 patients was enrolled, made up of approximately 45 with ophthalmopathy and roughly 55 with stable hyperthyroidism. T-cell repertoires of thyroid tissue and blood were compared in several hyperthyroidism patients. To tell Graves' ophthalmopathy apart from Graves' hyperthyroidism, and to predict which patients would progress to ophthalmopathy, the study relied on TCR beta repertoire signatures. The study at large found these results: The 13-signature model separated ophthalmopathy from stable hyperthyroidism with 85% to 90% sensitivity and approximately 81% specificity in cross-validation, and 80%/75% in the test set. No statistical method was used to predetermine the sample size, and group allocation was not hidden from the investigators. Most expanded thyroid clonotypes with frequency above 0.001 were also detected in blood, suggesting blood repertoires may reflect the thyroid immune response. In validation, the model predicted ophthalmopathy progression with about 71% sensitivity and approximately 72% specificity; 12 predicted patients were CT-confirmed with GO in a median of 6.5 months.

For repertoire sequencing, the TCR beta CDR3 regions were amplified from RNA transcripts. The first round was an RT-PCR using HTBI primers with the Qiagen OneStep RT-PCR kit, and this first round was followed by a second-round multiplex PCR, then size selection and purification. Libraries were sequenced on an Illumina HiSeq2000 using paired-end 100 bp reads. The study's processing was this. Reads were processed with SOAPnuke, discarding reads with adapters, uncalled bases, mean Phred below 15, or no exact constant-primer or identifier match. COPE v1.2.5 was used to merge high-quality paired reads. Each unique nucleotide sequence was treated as a clonotype, and MiTCR v1.1 was used to align the clonotypes to the IMGT TRB V, D and J references. Only V-J combinations with frequency above 0.0001 were analysed, covering more than 99% of repertoires. A TCR clonal expansion and chaos score per V-J combination was defined as the ratio of F50 clonal expansion to chaos observed in the TCRdist matrix. Features were reduced by Welch's t-statistics and random forest to approximately 12 V-J combinations, which fed a naive Bayes classifier. The similarity between thyroid and blood repertoires was quantified using the Morisita-Horn index. TCRdb took the public reads, trimmed them with fastp at Q25, ran MiXCR for clone calling and kept in-frame beta chains. Each CDR3 protein appears once, grouped with its most common genes and DNA. Here the V and J calls rest on TCRdb's processing, not on the authors' analysis. The sample contains some 750,000 distinct CDR3 sequences, around 40% of them found a single time. The top ten clones comprise around 40% of the sample.

Its CDR3 holds 16 amino acids, cysteine through phenylalanine. Of all the DNA, just the CDR3 is kept, 48 bases in frame from base 1. For CDR1 and CDR2, the germline V gene (reference sequence) lists DFQATT and SNEGSKA. Ends trimmed: V by 6 bases, J by 8 bases; bases unmatched to a gene: 17. Notes on this clonotype: This clone's antigen is unknown. No clone much larger than this one lies a single base away; base qualities are absent.

Ophthalmopathy patients were characterized by moderately to severely active disease, a Clinical Activity Score of at least 3, a NOSPECS grade of at least 4, and a disease duration under 3 months. Anyone with other autoimmune diseases, uncontrolled infections, pregnancy or lactation was excluded from the study. Clinical symptoms, serum thyroxine, TRAb, thyroid ultrasound and orbital computed tomography formed the basis of the diagnosis. Ficoll-Paque density gradient centrifugation was used to isolate PBMCs from under 11 ml of fresh peripheral blood. Total RNA was extracted with Trizol reagent and quality-checked on an Agilent 2100 Bioanalyzer.

Recombination joined TRBV20-1 with TRBJ1-4, with 8 junctional bases fitting TRBD1. Specimen: peripheral blood. This sequence was found in an adult man with Graves' ophthalmopathy. DNA sequence: TGCAGTGCCCCTGACAGGGGCGGGGTCTTTGGGGAAAAACTGTTTTTT. It codes for CSAPDRGGVFGEKLFF.